The clone carrying this T cell receptor beta chain was observed a handful of times. Antigen specificity is unknown. The sample belongs to a study of glioma-infiltrating T cells. This CDR3 spans 15 amino acids. V was trimmed by 3 bases and J by 7 bases, leaving 16 bases between them. The V gene's germline CDR1 is LNHDA and CDR2 SQIVND (reference sequence). Using RNA template, CDR3s of TCR alpha and beta were amplified with iRepertoire arm-PCR. TCRdb reanalysed the multiplex PCR reads using MiXCR and keeps one entry per CDR3 protein. The sample carries 40,000 or so distinct CDR3 sequences, about 20% recorded once. Findings and limits, study-wide: Non-neoplastic patients had below-expected tissue-blood divergence, while all gliomas exceeded expectation.

The receptor was isolated from a human donor with low-grade glioma or glioblastoma, undergoing nonglioma brain surgery, or in good health (not recorded which). Sequenced sample: glioma tissue, nonneoplastic brain tissue, or PBMCs (not recorded which). The chain is built from TRBV19 and TRBJ2-1; D may be TRBD2 (5 bases). The chain's CDR3 is CASSIIQARRNEQFF. The CDR3 DNA sequence: TGTGCCAGTAGTATTATCCAGGCCCGGAGGAATGAGCAGTTCTTC.